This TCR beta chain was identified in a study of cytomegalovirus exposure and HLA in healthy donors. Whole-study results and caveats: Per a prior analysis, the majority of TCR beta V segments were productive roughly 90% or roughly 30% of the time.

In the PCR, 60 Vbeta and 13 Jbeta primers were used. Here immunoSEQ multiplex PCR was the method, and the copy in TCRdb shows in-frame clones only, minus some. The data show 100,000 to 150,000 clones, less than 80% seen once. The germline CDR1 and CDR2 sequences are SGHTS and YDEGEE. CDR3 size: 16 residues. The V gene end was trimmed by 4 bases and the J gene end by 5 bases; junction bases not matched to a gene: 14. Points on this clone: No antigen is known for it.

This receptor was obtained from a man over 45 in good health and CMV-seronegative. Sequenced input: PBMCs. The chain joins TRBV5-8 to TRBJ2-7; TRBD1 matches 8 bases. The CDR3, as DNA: TGTGCCAGCAGCCTGCTACTCGGACAGGGTCGCAACGAGCAGTACTTC. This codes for CASSLLLGQGRNEQYF.